Below, one T cell receptor (beta chain) is given with its context. The data belong to a study of T cell changes during pregnancy in multiple sclerosis. The assay was immunoSEQ multiplex PCR, and TCRdb's table has in-frame clones only and misses some. The sample has approximately 92,000 clones, roughly 90% seen once. This CDR3 contains 14 residues. Germline assignment: CDR1 SGHNT and CDR2 YYREEE (reference sequence). V was cut by 0 bases and J by 0 bases, with 7 bases left in between. Material: peripheral blood, obtained in the first trimester of pregnancy. The sequence derives from a female donor with multiple sclerosis, enrolled in a pregnancy study. The gene calls are TRBV5-4 and TRBJ2-7; no firm D call. CDR3 residues: CASSLERSSYEQYF. The CDR3 nucleotides are TGTGCCAGCAGCTTGGAACGCAGCTCCTACGAGCAGTACTTC.